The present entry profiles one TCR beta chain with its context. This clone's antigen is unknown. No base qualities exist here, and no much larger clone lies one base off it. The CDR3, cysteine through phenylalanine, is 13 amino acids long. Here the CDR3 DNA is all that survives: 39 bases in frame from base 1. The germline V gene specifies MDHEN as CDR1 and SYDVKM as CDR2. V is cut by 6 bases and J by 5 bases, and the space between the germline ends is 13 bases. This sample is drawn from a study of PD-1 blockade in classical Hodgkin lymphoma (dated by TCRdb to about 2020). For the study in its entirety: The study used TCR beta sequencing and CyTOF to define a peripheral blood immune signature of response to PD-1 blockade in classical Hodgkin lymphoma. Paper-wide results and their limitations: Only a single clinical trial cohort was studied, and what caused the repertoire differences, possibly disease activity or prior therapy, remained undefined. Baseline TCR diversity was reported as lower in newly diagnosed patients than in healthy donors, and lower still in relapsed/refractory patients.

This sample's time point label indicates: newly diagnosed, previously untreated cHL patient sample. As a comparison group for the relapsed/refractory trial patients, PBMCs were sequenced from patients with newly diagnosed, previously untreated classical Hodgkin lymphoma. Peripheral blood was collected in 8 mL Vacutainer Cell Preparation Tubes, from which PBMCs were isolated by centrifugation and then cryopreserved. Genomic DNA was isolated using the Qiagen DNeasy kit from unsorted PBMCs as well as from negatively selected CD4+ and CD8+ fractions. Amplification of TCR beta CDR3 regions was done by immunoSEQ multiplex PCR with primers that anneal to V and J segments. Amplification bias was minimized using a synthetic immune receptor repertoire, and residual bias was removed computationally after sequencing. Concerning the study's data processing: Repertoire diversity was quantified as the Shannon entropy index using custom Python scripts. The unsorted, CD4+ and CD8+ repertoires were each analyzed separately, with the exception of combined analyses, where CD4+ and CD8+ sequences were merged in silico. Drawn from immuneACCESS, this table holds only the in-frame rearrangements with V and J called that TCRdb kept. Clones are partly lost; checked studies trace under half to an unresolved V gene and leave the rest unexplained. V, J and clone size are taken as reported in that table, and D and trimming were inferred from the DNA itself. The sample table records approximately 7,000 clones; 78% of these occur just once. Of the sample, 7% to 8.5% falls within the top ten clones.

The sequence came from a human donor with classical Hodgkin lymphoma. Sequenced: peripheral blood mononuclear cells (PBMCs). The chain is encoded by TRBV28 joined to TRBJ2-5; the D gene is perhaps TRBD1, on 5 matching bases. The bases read TGTGCCAGCAGGCCCACAGGAGAGGAGACCCAGTACTTC. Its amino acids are CASRPTGEETQYF.